These 3 T cell receptor beta chains came from one sample sequenced in a study of T cell responses to AZD1222 COVID-19 vaccine. TCRdb keeps only in-frame clones here, not all; method: immunoSEQ multiplex PCR. The data show some 170,000 clones, around nine tenths seen once. This specimen was peripheral blood, taken 28 days after the second AZD1222 dose. All receptors come from an adult who received the AZD1222 COVID-19 vaccine.

V gene TRBV11-2 combines with J gene TRBJ1-1; D is unresolved. V lost 1 base and J lost 0, with 3 bases in between. The CDR3 loop spans 13 amino acids. Germline CDR1 is SGHAT and CDR2 is FQNNGV. CDR3 loop: CASSLGLNTEAFF. For the CDR3, the DNA is TGTGCCAGCAGCTTAGGCTTGAACACTGAAGCTTTCTTT.

As DNA, the CDR3 is TGTGCCTGGAGTCACCCGCGGGATACGCAGTATTTT. Translating it yields CAWSHPRDTQYF. The chain carries TRBV30 and TRBJ2-3, with no clear D. The CDR3 contains 12 residues. V dropped 2 bases and J dropped 6 bases, with 9 bases sitting between them. Per the germline V gene, CDR1 is GTSNPN and CDR2 is SVGIG (reference sequence).

The chain uses TRBV11-1 and TRBJ1-3; D unresolved. The CDR3 covers 13 residues. Trimming took off 5 bases at V and 5 bases at J, with 10 bases between the two ends. CDR1 is SGHAT, CDR2 FQDESV, per germline (reference sequence). CDR3 in amino acids: CASSEDYRNTIYF. The DNA of the CDR3 is TGTGCCAGCAGCGAGGACTATCGAAACACCATATATTTT.